This T cell receptor (beta chain) comes out of a study of cytomegalovirus exposure and HLA in healthy donors. Remarks on this clone: Its antigen is as yet unknown.

The CDR3 is made up of 13 amino acids. Germline CDR1 is MNHEY and CDR2 is SVGAGI. With 6 bases removed from V and 5 bases from J, the gap between germline ends came to 13 bases. The PCR had 60 Vbeta and 13 Jbeta primers. Assay: immunoSEQ multiplex PCR; the TCRdb copy retains only in-frame clones and omits some. The table has roughly 160,000 clones, less than 80% seen once; the top ten hold approximately 2.3%. Study-level findings and limits: Reports indicate that TCR beta sequences accurately predicted the HLA-A and HLA-B alleles of most subjects.

Sequences were obtained from PBMCs. The chain links TRBV6-5 to TRBJ2-5; D perhaps matches TRBD2 (5 bases). The TCR originated in a middle-aged man in good health and CMV-seronegative. CDR3 region: CASSSRRAETQYF. The CDR3 nucleotides are TGTGCCAGCAGCTCGCGGCGGGCCGAGACCCAGTACTTC.